This T cell receptor (beta chain) was sequenced in a study of CD8 T cells in ankylosing spondylitis. Whole-study findings and limits: Within ankylosing spondylitis blood, a TCR beta motif made up of eight or nine highly homologous variants appeared to be characteristic. Disease-linked clones were CD8+ and relatively rare in peripheral blood.

Molecular-barcoded quantitative 5'-RACE produced these TCR beta libraries. TCRdb passed the 5' RACE reads through MiXCR, listing each CDR3 protein once. Of a few hundred thousand distinct CDR3 sequences listed, roughly 8% are singletons. The CDR3 loop spans 16 amino acids. J gave up 7 bases and V 3 bases, and 10 bases lay outside the gene matches. CDR1 is SEHNR and CDR2 is FQNEAQ in the germline V gene (reference sequence). Remarks on this clonotype: What it recognizes is unknown.

The rearrangement links TRBV7-9 to TRBJ2-1, with 9 bases matching TRBD2. The source of this sequence is a male donor with ankylosing spondylitis. Sequenced sample: blood, either unsorted or a sorted T cell fraction (not recorded which). Here the CDR3 DNA reads TGTGCCAGCAGCTTGAATAGCGGGAGAAAACGAAATGAGCAGTTCTTC. This gives the protein CASSLNSGRKRNEQFF.